Below, 2 T cell receptor beta chains from the same sample are listed, as sequenced in a study of blood T cells in healthy people across ages. A second PCR, run for about 7 to 12 cycles, used a sample-barcoded 5' primer plus a J-beta primer mix. TCRdb independently ran MiXCR on the 5' RACE reads; one entry per CDR3 protein. The sample holds fewer than 750,000 distinct CDR3 sequences; around 52% are singletons and the top ten take less than 15%. The sequenced sample was blood. The receptors shown here come from a woman of 80 years or more in good health.

The chain employs TRBV12-3 or TRBV12-4 and TRBJ2-1; D is possibly TRBD2 (6 bases). The CDR3 spans 16 residues. V shed 6 bases and J shed 3 bases, with 18 bases lying between them. CDR3 loop: CASRGEVGGLYNEQFF. Here the CDR3 DNA reads TGTGCCAGCAGGGGGGAGGTTGGCGGGCTCTACAATGAGCAGTTCTTC.

This clonotype was recorded many times. The gene calls are TRBV10-3 and TRBJ2-7; no firm D call. Trimming removed 0 bases from V and 4 bases from J, with 7 bases in between. The CDR3 is 13 residues long. Germline CDR1 reads ENHRY; CDR2 reads SYGVKD. The CDR3 is CAISESTSYEQYF. In DNA, the CDR3 is TGTGCCATCAGTGAGTCTACCTCATACGAGCAGTACTTC.